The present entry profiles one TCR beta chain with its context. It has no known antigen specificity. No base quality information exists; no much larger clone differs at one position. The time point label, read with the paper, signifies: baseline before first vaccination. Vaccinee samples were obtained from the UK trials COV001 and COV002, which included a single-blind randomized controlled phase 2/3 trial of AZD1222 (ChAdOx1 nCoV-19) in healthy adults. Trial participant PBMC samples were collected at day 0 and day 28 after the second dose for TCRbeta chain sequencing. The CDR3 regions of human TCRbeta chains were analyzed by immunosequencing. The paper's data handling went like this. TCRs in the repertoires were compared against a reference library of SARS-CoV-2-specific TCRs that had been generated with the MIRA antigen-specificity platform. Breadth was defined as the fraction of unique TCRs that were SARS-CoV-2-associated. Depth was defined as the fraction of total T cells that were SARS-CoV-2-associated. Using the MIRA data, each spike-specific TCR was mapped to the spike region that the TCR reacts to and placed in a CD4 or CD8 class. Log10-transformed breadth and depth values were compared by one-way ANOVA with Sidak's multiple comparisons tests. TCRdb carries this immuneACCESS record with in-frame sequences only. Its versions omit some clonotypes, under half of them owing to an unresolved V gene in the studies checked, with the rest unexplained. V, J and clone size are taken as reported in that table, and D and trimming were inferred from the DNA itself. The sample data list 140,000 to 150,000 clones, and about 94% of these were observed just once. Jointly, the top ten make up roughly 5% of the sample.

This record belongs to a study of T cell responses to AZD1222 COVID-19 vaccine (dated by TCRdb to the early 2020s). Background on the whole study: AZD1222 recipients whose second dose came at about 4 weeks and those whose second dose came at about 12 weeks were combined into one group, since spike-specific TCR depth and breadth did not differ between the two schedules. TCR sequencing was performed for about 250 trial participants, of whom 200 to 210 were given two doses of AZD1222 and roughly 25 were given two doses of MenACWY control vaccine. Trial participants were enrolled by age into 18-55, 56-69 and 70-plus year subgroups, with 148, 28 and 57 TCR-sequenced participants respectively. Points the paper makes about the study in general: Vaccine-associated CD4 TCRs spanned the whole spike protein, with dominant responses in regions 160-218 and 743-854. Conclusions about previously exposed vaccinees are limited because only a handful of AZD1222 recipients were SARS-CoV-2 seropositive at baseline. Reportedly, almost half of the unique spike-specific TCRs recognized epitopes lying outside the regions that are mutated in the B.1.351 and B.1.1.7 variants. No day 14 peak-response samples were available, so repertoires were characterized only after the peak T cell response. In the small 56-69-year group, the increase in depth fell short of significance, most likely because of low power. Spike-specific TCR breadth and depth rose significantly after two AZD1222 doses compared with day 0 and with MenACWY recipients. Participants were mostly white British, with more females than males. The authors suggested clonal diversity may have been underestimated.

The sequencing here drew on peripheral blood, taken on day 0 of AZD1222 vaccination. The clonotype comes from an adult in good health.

The CDR3 here reads CASSLGARVEYEQYF. The DNA sequence follows: TGTGCCAGCAGCTTAGGGGCTAGGGTCGAGTACGAGCAGTACTTC. The chain couples TRBV7-8 to TRBJ2-7; no D segment can be confidently identified. The CDR3, cysteine through phenylalanine, is 15 amino acids long. The DNA shown is the 45-base CDR3, in frame from base 1. Relative to germline, V is 1 base shorter and J is 4 bases shorter, with 14 bases between their ends. The germline V gene supplies CDR1 SGHVS and CDR2 FQNEAQ.